Following are 20 T cell receptor beta chains from one sample sequenced in a study of cytomegalovirus exposure and HLA in healthy donors. Sequencing was performed with immunoSEQ multiplex PCR; in TCRdb, only in-frame clones are kept and a portion is missing. The table records about 280,000 clones, more than 75% of them present only once. Input material: PBMCs. These receptors came from a woman aged 18-29 years in good health and CMV-seronegative.

The chain links TRBV6-1 to TRBJ1-1, with 11 nucleotides matching TRBD1. This CDR3 contains 13 residues. V was pared by 6 bases and J by 10 bases, with 7 bases of the junction left unmatched. Germline V lookup: CDR1 MNHNS, CDR2 SASEGT. CDR3 nucleotide sequence: TGTGCCAGCAGGGACATGGACAGGGGGCCAGCTTTCTTT. This translates into CASRDMDRGPAFF.

The count of this clone is one. The chain employs TRBV5-8 and TRBJ1-2, with D perhaps TRBD1 (5 bases). Germline loops: CDR1 SGHTS, CDR2 YDEGEE. The V end was cut by 2 bases, the J end by 0 bases, with 17 bases between. The CDR3 has 17 residues. The CDR3 nucleotides are TGTGCCAGCAGCTTACGACCGGGACTGAAAGCTAACTATGGCTACACCTTC. Translated, it gives CASSLRPGLKANYGYTF.

The rearrangement links TRBV14 to TRBJ2-7, with TRBD2 matching over 9 bases. Germline lookup yields CDR1 SGHDN and CDR2 FVKESK. The CDR3 length is 18 residues. Losses at the gene ends were 4 bases for V and 4 bases for J; bases not matched to a gene: 17. The CDR3 reads CASSRSGGRASFSYEQYF. The CDR3 bases are TGTGCCAGCAGCCGATCCGGCGGGAGGGCCTCCTTCTCGTACGAGCAGTACTTC.

The rearrangement links TRBV19 to TRBJ2-7; a weak D match, TRBD1 (5 bases). The CDR3 contains 14 residues. From germline, CDR1 is LNHDA and CDR2 SQIVND (reference sequence). The V and J ends lost 5 bases and 4 bases respectively, with 15 bases between them. CDR3 DNA: TGTGCCAGTAGTCGAGCCCAGGGTGGGTACGAGCAGTACTTC. Amino acid sequence: CASSRAQGGYEQYF. The full variable domain, its missing parts supplied by reference TRBV19 and TRBJ2-7, is DGGITQSPKYLFRKEGQNVTLSCEQNLNHDAMYWYRQDPGQGLRLIYYSQIVNDFQKGDIAEGYSVSREKKESFPLTVTSAQKNPTAFYLCASSRAQGGYEQYFGPGTRLTVT.

V gene TRBV7-3 combines with J gene TRBJ2-1, with TRBD2 as a possible D gene (6 bases). The CDR3 spans 16 residues. In germline, CDR1 is SGHTA, CDR2 FQGTGA. V was pared by 5 bases and J by 9 bases, with 23 bases between. CDR3 DNA sequence: TGTGCCAGCAGCCTAAGGGGAGGACCCCGGCCCTCTGAGCAGTTCTTC. It codes for CASSLRGGPRPSEQFF.

V usage is TRBV27 and J usage is TRBJ2-6; maybe TRBD2 (5 bases). CDR3 size: 19 residues. Germline CDR1 reads MNHEY; CDR2 reads SMNVEV (reference sequence). The V end was cut by 5 bases, the J end by 5 bases, with 25 bases between. CDR3 sequence: CASSAMRSGNNIRANVLTF. CDR3 DNA sequence: TGTGCCAGCAGTGCAATGCGGTCGGGGAACAATATAAGGGCCAACGTCCTGACTTTC.

This sequence joins TRBV19 and TRBJ2-3, with D tentatively TRBD1 (5 bases). The CDR3 contains 15 residues. Germline V gene lookup returns CDR1 LNHDA and CDR2 SQIVND (reference sequence). Trimming stripped 3 bases from V and 4 bases from J, with 14 bases between. CDR3 coding DNA: TGTGCCAGTAGTATCCCCCTAGGGGCTTCAGATACGCAGTATTTT. Amino acid sequence: CASSIPLGASDTQYF.

The genes are TRBV18 and TRBJ2-6, with 10 nucleotides matching TRBD1. CDR3 length: 19 residues. V shed 3 bases and J 2 bases; nucleotides not matched to a gene: 10. Per the germline V gene, CDR1 is KGHSH and CDR2 is LQKENI. The CDR3 DNA sequence: TGTGCCAGCTCACCCCGACAGGGGGCGCTTTCTCCTGGGGCCAACGTCCTGACTTTC. This sequence encodes CASSPRQGALSPGANVLTF.

The chain joins TRBV27 to TRBJ2-4; D call uncertain. The V gene's germline CDR1 is MNHEY and CDR2 SMNVEV (reference sequence). CDR3 length equals 12 residues. V was clipped by 8 bases and J by 1 base, with 6 bases between them. The CDR3 coding sequence is TGTGCCAGCGGCAGGGCCAAAAACATTCAGTACTTC. Amino acids: CASGRAKNIQYF.

The chain couples TRBV30 to TRBJ2-2, with 9 bases matching TRBD1. Trimming removed 0 bases from V and 5 bases from J; junction bases left unmatched: 1. Germline V gives CDR1 GTSNPN, CDR2 SVGIG (reference sequence). CDR3 size: 14 residues. The CDR3, as DNA: TGTGCCTGGAGTGTCGGGACAGGGACCGGGGAGCTGTTTTTT. As protein: CAWSVGTGTGELFF.

The V gene is TRBV6-5, the J gene TRBJ1-4, with D uncertain. Germline CDR1 reads MNHEY; CDR2 reads SVGAGI. This CDR3 is 14 amino acids long. The ends were cut back, 2 bases at V and 7 bases at J, with 11 bases in the middle. The chain's CDR3 is CASSYGRGPEKLFF. The CDR3 DNA reads TGTGCCAGCAGTTACGGGCGAGGGCCTGAAAAACTGTTTTTT.

The chain combines TRBV5-1 with TRBJ2-5; TRBD1 aligns across 9 bases. CDR1 and CDR2 from the germline V gene are SGHRS and YFSETQ. CDR3 length equals 14 residues. After removal of 3 bases from V and 3 bases from J, the junction contained 3 bases not matched to a gene. Here the CDR3 reads CASSYRQGEETQYF. The CDR3 coding sequence is TGCGCCAGCAGCTACCGACAGGGGGAAGAGACCCAGTACTTC.

V is TRBV12-5 and J is TRBJ2-2; TRBD2 is a possible D gene (6 bases). The germline V and J ends were trimmed by 1 base and 5 bases, with 14 bases remaining between them. CDR1 and CDR2 from the germline V gene are LGHNT and FRNRAP. The CDR3 spans 16 residues. The CDR3 sequence: CASGLARGEETGELFF. CDR3 sequence (DNA): TGTGCTAGTGGTTTGGCGAGAGGGGAGGAGACCGGGGAGCTGTTTTTT.

This clone has only one observation. This sequence joins TRBV2 and TRBJ1-6; 8 bases line up with TRBD1. The CDR3 loop spans 15 amino acids. Per germline, CDR1 SNHLY and CDR2 FYNNEI. After removal of 7 bases from V and 8 bases from J, the junction contained 10 bases not matched to a gene. The CDR3 region is CASIGSGGEDSPLHF. The DNA of the CDR3 is TGTGCCAGCATCGGTTCAGGGGGCGAGGATTCACCCCTCCACTTT.

The chain recombines TRBV30 with TRBJ2-3; 16 bases are a match to TRBD2. This CDR3 spans 17 amino acids. Germline CDR1 and CDR2: GTSNPN and SVGIG (reference sequence). J was trimmed by 0 bases and V by 8 bases; bases with no gene match: 8. The CDR3, as DNA: TGTGCCCGGGATGGGACTAGCGGGGGGGGTAGCACAGATACGCAGTATTTT. This encodes CARDGTSGGGSTDTQYF.

V and J are TRBV9 and TRBJ2-1, with TRBD2 identical over 10 bases. The CDR3 runs 17 residues. Germline V gives CDR1 SGDLS, CDR2 YYNGEE. V lost 4 bases to trimming and J lost 2 bases; unmatched junction nucleotides: 9. This CDR3 reads CASSSSTSGRAYNEQFF. DNA of the CDR3: TGTGCCAGCAGCTCCTCGACAAGCGGGAGGGCCTACAATGAGCAGTTCTTC.

This rearrangement joins TRBV4-1 to TRBJ1-5; no definite D call. CDR1 is MGHRA and CDR2 is YSYEKL in the germline V gene. Trimming took 2 bases from V and 2 from J, leaving 10 bases between them. This CDR3 region has 15 residues. The CDR3 DNA reads as TGCGCCAGCAGCCAACTTACGGTCGGCAATCAGCCCCAGCATTTT. Its protein is CASSQLTVGNQPQHF.

This clone was recorded a few times. This chain uses TRBV2 with TRBJ2-5; 11 bases align to TRBD2. This CDR3 region has 16 residues. CDR1 and CDR2 from the germline V gene are SNHLY and FYNNEI. Losses at the gene ends were 5 bases for V and 8 bases for J; bases not matched to a gene: 13. For the CDR3, the DNA is TGTGCCAGCAGTATCGACACTAGCGGGGGAATGGGAACCCAGTACTTC. Translating it yields CASSIDTSGGMGTQYF.

This clone was detected only once. The rearrangement uses TRBV6-6 and TRBJ2-7; 10 bases are a match to TRBD2. The CDR3 extends over 15 amino acids. Per the germline V gene, CDR1 is MNHNY and CDR2 is SVGAGI (reference sequence). V gave up 6 bases and J gave up 1 base; unmatched junction bases: 6. CDR3 sequence reads: CASSSPGLASYEQYF. The CDR3 DNA is TGTGCCAGCAGCTCGCCGGGACTAGCGTCCTACGAGCAGTACTTC.

V and J are TRBV7-2 and TRBJ2-1; TRBD1 agrees at 7 bases. CDR1 and CDR2 (germline): SGHTA, FQGNSA. CDR3 length equals 17 residues. Trimming removed 3 bases from V and 0 bases from J; junction bases left unmatched: 8. CDR3 DNA: TGTGCCAGCAGCTTTCGGCCAGGGGGTAGCTCCTACAATGAGCAGTTCTTC. The encoded protein is CASSFRPGGSSYNEQFF.